A single sample is the source of the 23 T cell receptor beta chains below, sequenced in a study of blood T cells in healthy people across ages (dated by TCRdb to between 2014 and 2017). Library prep was done by 5' RACE. The run used an Illumina HiSeq 2500. A second PCR of about 6 to 11 cycles was run with a J-beta primer mix and a sample-barcoded 5' primer. In-frame beta chains were kept once TCRdb had trimmed the public reads at Q25 with fastp and called clones with MiXCR. A single entry per CDR3 protein holds the most common genes and DNA from its merged rows. This sample holds 550,000 to 750,000 distinct CDR3 sequences; 21% were observed only once. Clones ranked in the top ten supply under 4% of the sample. The sample comprised blood. The source of these receptors is a man between 65 and 79 years old in good health.

V is TRBV7-2 and J is TRBJ2-7; D is undetermined. This CDR3 contains 17 residues. Germline V gene lookup returns CDR1 SGHTA and CDR2 FQGNSA. V lost 4 bases and J 1 base, leaving 20 bases between the germline ends. The CDR3 reads CASSWRGMGSISYEQYF. For the CDR3, the DNA is TGTGCCAGCAGCTGGCGTGGCATGGGTTCTATTTCCTACGAGCAGTACTTC.

CDR3 sequence (DNA): TGTGCCAGCAGTTTATTCGGGAGCCAAGGAGAGACCCAGTACTTC. It encodes CASSLFGSQGETQYF. The gene calls are TRBV28 and TRBJ2-5, with D possibly matching TRBD2 (6 bases). The CDR3 is made up of 15 amino acids. V was cut by 1 base and J by 4 bases, with 13 bases left in between. Germline-derived CDR1 and CDR2 are MDHEN and SYDVKM.

The chain links TRBV6-6 to TRBJ1-6; TRBD1 might be the D (5 bases). The CDR3 consists of 16 residues. The V end lost 0 bases, the J end lost 5 bases, and 11 bases lay between the germline ends. CDR1 and CDR2 from the germline V gene are MNHNY and SVGAGI (reference sequence). The CDR3 loop reads CASSYSGRVNNSPLHF. CDR3 DNA: TGTGCCAGCAGTTACTCCGGCAGGGTTAATAATTCACCCCTCCACTTT.

This clonotype was detected ten times or more. The chain joins TRBV7-9 to TRBJ2-5; D is possibly TRBD1 or TRBD2 (5 bases each). V dropped 1 base and J dropped 5 bases, with 14 bases sitting between them. CDR3 length: 15 residues. Germline assignment: CDR1 SEHNR and CDR2 FQNEAQ (reference sequence). In DNA form, the CDR3 reads TGTGCCAGCAGCTTAGTAGTTCTTAGGGACGAGACCCAGTACTTC. Its protein is CASSLVVLRDETQYF.

The chain uses TRBV20-1 and TRBJ2-4, with 7 bases identical to TRBD2. Per the germline V gene, CDR1 is DFQATT and CDR2 is SNEGSKA (reference sequence). CDR3 size: 17 residues. V lost 1 base, J lost 0 bases, and 9 bases stayed unmatched. CDR3 coding DNA: TGCAGTGCTAGAGGGGGGACGGCGGGAGTAGCCAAAAACATTCAGTACTTC. Its translation: CSARGGTAGVAKNIQYF.

This clonotype showed up many times. The chain combines TRBV29-1 with TRBJ1-4, with D hard to call. The germline V gene has CDR1 SQVTM and CDR2 ANQGSEA. The CDR3 loop spans 12 amino acids. The ends were cut back, 4 bases at V and 7 bases at J, with 10 bases in the middle. CDR3 protein: CSVVSGSEKLFF. The CDR3 DNA follows: TGCAGCGTTGTATCGGGGTCTGAAAAACTGTTTTTT.

The J gene is TRBJ1-2, the V gene TRBV12-3 or TRBV12-4; tentative D call: TRBD1 (5 bases). V was pared by 6 bases and J by 6 bases, with 20 bases between. The CDR3 contains 15 residues. The CDR3 DNA sequence: TGTGCCAGCAGCAAATCGGGGGGTTTGGTGGATGGCTACACCTTC. The encoded protein is CASSKSGGLVDGYTF.

This clonotype has more than one count but fewer than ten. The rearrangement uses TRBV5-6 and TRBJ2-1; 7 bases are shared with TRBD1. The J call could be wrong; TRBJ2-5 is a better fit for the DNA end. CDR3 size: 14 residues. Germline loops: CDR1 SGHDT, CDR2 YYEEEE. In DNA form, the CDR3 reads TGTGCCAGCAGCTTCGCCGACAGGGTCGAGACCCAGTACTTC. Translated, it gives CASSFADRVETQYF.

The table lists this clonotype with a few counts. The gene calls are TRBV5-1 and TRBJ2-5; D might be TRBD1 or TRBD2, each matching 5 bases. This CDR3 region has 15 residues. Germline V CDR1 and CDR2: SGHRS, YFSETQ. V lost 2 bases, J lost 0 bases, and 11 bases lay in between. CDR3 nucleotides: TGCGCCAGCAGCTTTGAGGGGATGTACCAAGAGACCCAGTACTTC. Residues: CASSFEGMYQETQYF. Full variable domain (outside the CDR3, taken from reference TRBV5-1 and TRBJ2-5): KAGVTQTPRYLIKTRGQQVTLSCSPISGHRSVSWYQQTPGQGLQFLFEYFSETQRNKGNFPGRFSGRQFSNSRSEMNVSTLELGDSALYLCASSFEGMYQETQYFGPGTRLLVL.

CDR3 region: CASSPRGAGGLDTQYF. CDR3 in DNA: TGCGCCAGCAGCCCTCGTGGAGCGGGAGGGTTAGATACGCAGTATTTT. The J gene is TRBJ2-3, the V gene TRBV4-3; 10 positions match TRBD2. Germline V gene data show CDR1 as LGHNA and CDR2 as YSLEER. With 4 bases clipped from V and 5 bases from J, the junction kept 9 bases outside the gene matches. CDR3 length: 16 residues.

The chain is built from TRBV4-1 and TRBJ1-3; D call uncertain. The CDR3 is made up of 17 amino acids. CDR1 MGHRA and CDR2 YSYEKL come from the germline V gene. V lost 0 bases, J lost 1 base, and 13 bases lay in between. The CDR3 coding sequence is TGCGCCAGCAGCCAAGATTGGTACACGAAATCTGGAAACACCATATATTTT. This encodes CASSQDWYTKSGNTIYF.

The CDR3 protein is CATSDSPWVGSNSYNEQFF. The CDR3 region has the DNA TGTGCCACCAGTGATTCCCCCTGGGTCGGGTCAAACTCCTACAATGAGCAGTTCTTC. The chain couples TRBV24-1 to TRBJ2-1, with unresolved D. The germline gives CDR1 KGHDR, CDR2 SFDVKD. The CDR3 is made up of 19 amino acids. V lost 2 bases to trimming and J lost 0 bases, with 19 bases between them.

This clonotype showed up just a few times. The V call is TRBV7-2, the J call TRBJ2-1; 8 bases agree with TRBD2. The CDR3 is 14 amino acids. Trimming removed 1 base from V and 6 bases from J; junction bases left unmatched: 2. Germline-derived CDR1 and CDR2 are SGHTA and FQGNSA. The CDR3 reads CASSLVGLANEQFF. CDR3 bases: TGTGCCAGCAGCTTAGTTGGACTAGCCAATGAGCAGTTCTTC.

Concerning this clonotype itself: A read error is possible here, since a much larger clone lies one base away. This chain links TRBV7-9 with TRBJ2-4; a weak D match, TRBD2 (7 bases). In germline, CDR1 is SEHNR, CDR2 FQNEAQ (reference sequence). CDR3 length: 16 residues. Here the CDR3 DNA reads TGTGTCAGCAGCCCCCGGGGGGCAATAGCCAAAAACATTCAGTACTTC. Translated: CVSSPRGAIAKNIQYF.

This clonotype was seen only a few times. The chain recombines TRBV13 with TRBJ2-4; 11 positions agree with TRBD1. Germline CDR1 and CDR2: PRHDT and FYEKMQ (reference sequence). V lost 5 bases, J lost 9 bases, and 9 bases stayed unmatched. CDR3 length: 15 amino acids. CDR3 amino acids: CASSIRTGGDGIQYF. The CDR3 DNA follows: TGTGCCAGCAGCATCCGGACAGGGGGCGACGGCATTCAGTACTTC.

The V and J genes are TRBV7-2 and TRBJ2-1; tentatively, D is TRBD1 (5 bases). The V end lost 1 base, the J end lost 6 bases, and 13 bases lay between the germline ends. Per germline, CDR1 SGHTA and CDR2 FQGNSA. This CDR3 has 15 residues. The CDR3 DNA sequence: TGTGCCAGCAGCTTAGAAGGGGCGCAAGGCAATGAGCAGTTCTTC. Its translation: CASSLEGAQGNEQFF. Together with reference TRBV7-2 and TRBJ2-1, the CDR3 gives the full variable domain: GAGVSQSPSNKVTEKGKDVELRCDPISGHTALYWYRQSLGQGLEFLIYFQGNSAPDKSGLPSDRFSAERTGGSVSTLTIQRTQQEDSAVYLCASSLEGAQGNEQFFGPGTRLTVL.

A note on this clonotype: A much bigger clone sits one base away, suggesting this may be a read error. The chain has TRBV20-1 and TRBJ2-5, with 13 bases matching TRBD2. Germline values: CDR1 DFQATT, CDR2 SNEGSKA (reference sequence). The CDR3 spans 14 residues. The CDR3 coding sequence is TGCAGTGCCACCGGGACTAGCGGGACTGAGACCCAGTGCTTC. Protein: CSATGTSGTETQCF.

This clonotype was detected a few times. The rearrangement links TRBV28 to TRBJ2-5; a possible D gene is TRBD1 (6 bases). This CDR3 spans 13 amino acids. Looked up from germline, CDR1 is MDHEN and CDR2 is SYDVKM. The V and J ends lost 7 bases and 2 bases respectively, with 11 bases between them. CDR3 region: CASNPGTQETQYF. CDR3 bases: TGTGCCAGCAACCCGGGGACACAAGAGACCCAGTACTTC.

This clonotype was counted between two and nine times. The CDR3 protein is CASSLDGTGKYEQYF. CDR3 bases: TGTGCCAGCAGCTTAGACGGGACAGGGAAGTACGAGCAGTACTTC. This chain connects TRBV7-6 to TRBJ2-7, with TRBD1 matching over 9 bases. Germline assignment: CDR1 SGHVS and CDR2 FNYEAQ. CDR3 length: 15 residues. The junction had 5 bases not matched to a gene; V was cut back by 1 base and J by 4 bases.

This clonotype was recorded a few times. DNA for the CDR3: TGTGCCAGCAGCATGCCCGACAGGAACTATGGCTACACCTTC. Encoded protein: CASSMPDRNYGYTF. The rearrangement uses TRBV21-1 and TRBJ1-2; TRBD1 is taken as the D call from the table, unchecked against the DNA. TRBV21-1 is tagged as a pseudogene. This CDR3 has 14 residues.

The chain links TRBV10-3 to TRBJ2-5; no clear D. With the DNA end fitting TRBJ2-7 better, the J assignment may be wrong. The CDR3 runs to 13 residues. Germline-derived CDR1 and CDR2 are ENHRY and SYGVKD. CDR3 in amino acids: CAISRQALYEQYF. DNA for the CDR3: TGTGCCATCAGTAGGCAGGCCCTCTACGAGCAGTACTTC.

The chain links TRBV19 to TRBJ1-5; D remains unclear. Germline V gives CDR1 LNHDA, CDR2 SQIVND (reference sequence). This CDR3 region has 13 residues. The ends were cut back, 6 bases at V and 3 bases at J, with 9 bases in the middle. The CDR3 DNA follows: TGTGCCAGTAGCCATGTAACCAATCAGCCCCAGCATTTT. Protein: CASSHVTNQPQHF.

This clonotype has more than one count but fewer than ten. This chain links TRBV20-1 with TRBJ2-3; 7 bases fit TRBD2. Germline V CDR1 and CDR2: DFQATT, SNEGSKA (reference sequence). This CDR3 has 15 amino acids. Trimming at V came to 8 bases and at J to 8 bases, leaving 19 bases not matched to a gene. CDR3 amino acids: CSSKNAGVDVGTQYF. Here the CDR3 DNA reads TGCAGTTCCAAGAATGCGGGAGTGGATGTGGGTACGCAGTATTTT.